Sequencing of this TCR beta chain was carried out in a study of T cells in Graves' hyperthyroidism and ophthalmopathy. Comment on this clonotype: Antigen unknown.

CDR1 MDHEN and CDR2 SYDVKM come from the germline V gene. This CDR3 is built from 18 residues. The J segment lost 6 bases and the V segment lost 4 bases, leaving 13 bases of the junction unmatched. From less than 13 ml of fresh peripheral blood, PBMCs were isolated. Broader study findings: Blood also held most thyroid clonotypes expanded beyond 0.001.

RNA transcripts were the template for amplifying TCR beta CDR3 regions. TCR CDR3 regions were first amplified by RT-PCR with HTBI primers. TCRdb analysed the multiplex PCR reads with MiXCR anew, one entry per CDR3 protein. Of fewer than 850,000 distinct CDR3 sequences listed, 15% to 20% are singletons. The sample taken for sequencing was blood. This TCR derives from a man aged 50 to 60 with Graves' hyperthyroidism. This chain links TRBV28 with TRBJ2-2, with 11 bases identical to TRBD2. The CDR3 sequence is CASSSIAGGPYDAGELFF. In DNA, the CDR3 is TGTGCCAGCAGTTCCATAGCGGGAGGGCCGTATGACGCCGGGGAGCTGTTTTTT.